This T cell receptor (beta chain) was recovered during a study of T cell clonotyping in hematopoietic cell transplantation (TCRdb year 2021). With respect to the entire study: A total of 135 blood samples were collected in the study from about 40 consecutive transplant recipients and their related donors. Patients were recruited between September 2015 and early 2017 and followed until September 2020 or death.

Blood samples for TCR beta sequencing were given by related transplant donors. Nuclei Lysis Solution was used to extract genomic DNA from fresh or cryopreserved unfractionated peripheral blood mononuclear cells. Trimming removed 0 bases from V and 5 bases from J, leaving 12 bases between the germline ends. The germline V gene supplies CDR1 SGDLS and CDR2 YYNGEE. From the cysteine up to the phenylalanine, the CDR3 has a length of 14 residues. The only DNA kept is the CDR3, 42 bases in frame from the first base. The immunoSEQ assay, a bias-controlled multiplex PCR using V- and J-specific primers, was used to amplify TCR beta CDR3 regions from genomic DNA. A second PCR step added a proprietary barcode and Illumina adapter sequences to the CDR3 amplicons. CDR3 libraries were sequenced on an Illumina MiSeq instrument. Under the source paper's analysis protocol: Export and quality control were done with immunoSEQ Analyzer 3.0, while downstream analyses used R Bioconductor and Immunarch. Only productive rearrangements within the normalized downsampled data set were used in the calculation of repertoire metrics. In the normalized cohort, a clonotype counted as pathologically expanded if the clonotype was larger than 5 templates. Repertoire diversity was measured with the Inverse Simpson Index. CMV-specificity analyses were carried out on the non-normalized data set to capture all clonotypes. Sourced from immuneACCESS, this table was stored by TCRdb with only in-frame sequences that have V and J called. A share of the clones is absent; for the studies checked, an unresolved V gene accounts for under half, and the remainder has no known explanation. Clonal size and the V and J genes are those of that table, whereas D and trimming came from the DNA. Here the sample has about 27,000 clones; 90% to 97% occur a single time. Over 1.2% of the sample rests with the top ten.

This clone was observed a single time. The antigen this receptor binds is unknown. No base-level quality is on record; no much larger clone is a single base apart. Broad study findings and their caveats: Inverse Simpson Index values from donors and from recipients before transplant predicted broader TCR repertoire diversity after transplant. A decrease in recipient TCR diversity was observed after transplant, and a progressive increase in pathologically expanded clonotypes was seen from day 30 to day 180. The sample size was limited and the cells went unsorted, which meant the CD4 and CD8 repertoire contributions could not be told apart. Recipient repertoires showed only a small fraction of overlap with donor repertoires, and over 95% appeared de novo at the given depth.

The receptor was derived from a middle-aged man in good health. Some clones in this sample may be carry-over from other donors' samples. The rearranged chain carries TRBV9 and TRBJ2-7; the D gene is perhaps TRBD2, on 5 matching bases. Specimen: peripheral blood mononuclear cells. The base sequence is TGTGCCAGCAGCGTAGCGGGGAATTCCCACGAGCAGTACTTC. This is translated as CASSVAGNSHEQYF. With all but the CDR3 taken from the reference TRBV9 and TRBJ2-7 genes, the full variable domain is: DSGVTQTPKHLITATGQRVTLRCSPRSGDLSVYWYQQSLDQGLQFLIQYYNGEERAKGNILERFSAQQFPDLHSELNLSSLELGDSALYFCASSVAGNSHEQYFGPGTRLTVT.